Below, 11 T cell receptor beta chains from the same sample are listed, as sequenced in a study of pediatric ulcerative colitis. Assay used: immunoSEQ multiplex PCR; TCRdb lists only in-frame clones, some missing. The sample includes fewer than 40,000 clones, over 65% of them seen just once. Sequences were obtained from blood. The receptors derive from a girl aged 5 to 17 with moderate ulcerative colitis.

The chain carries TRBV4-3 and TRBJ1-6; D gene unclear. The CDR3 is 17 residues long. The germline gives CDR1 LGHNA, CDR2 YSLEER. Trimming stripped 2 bases from V and 7 bases from J, with 18 bases between. The CDR3 DNA reads as TGCGCCAGCAGCCAATTAAAGGACGCGTCGGGGAATTCACCCCTCCACTTT. Its translation: CASSQLKDASGNSPLHF.

This chain links TRBV30 with TRBJ2-2; D call uncertain. The V end was cut by 5 bases, the J end by 2 bases, with 12 bases between. The CDR3 length is 14 residues. Germline V gives CDR1 GTSNPN, CDR2 SVGIG (reference sequence). CDR3 in amino acids: CAWAGVANTGELFF. CDR3 in DNA: TGTGCCTGGGCTGGGGTTGCTAACACCGGGGAGCTGTTTTTT.

This chain connects TRBV19 to TRBJ1-5; 9 nucleotides match TRBD1. Germline CDR1 reads LNHDA; CDR2 reads SQIVND (reference sequence). This CDR3 region has 14 residues. Trimming removed 4 bases from V and 7 bases from J; junction bases left unmatched: 5. In DNA, the CDR3 is TGTGCCAGTAGTAAACAGGGGGCTGGCCAGCCCCAGCATTTT. It encodes CASSKQGAGQPQHF. The whole variable domain, filled in from reference TRBV19 and TRBJ1-5, reads DGGITQSPKYLFRKEGQNVTLSCEQNLNHDAMYWYRQDPGQGLRLIYYSQIVNDFQKGDIAEGYSVSREKKESFPLTVTSAQKNPTAFYLCASSKQGAGQPQHFGDGTRLSIL.

V usage is TRBV4-2 and J usage is TRBJ2-1; TRBD1 aligns across 9 bases. Germline V CDR1 and CDR2: LGHNA, YNFKEQ. This CDR3 comprises 17 residues. Trimming took 0 bases from V and 3 from J; bases not matched to a gene: 6. CDR3 DNA: TGTGCCAGCAGCCAAGAAAACTGGGACAGGGACTACAATGAGCAGTTCTTC. Translated: CASSQENWDRDYNEQFF.

The CDR3 region is CASNRGSLRNTEAFF. In DNA, the CDR3 is TGTGCCAGCAATAGGGGCAGCCTAAGGAACACTGAAGCTTTCTTT. The V and J genes are TRBV6-1 and TRBJ1-1; perhaps TRBD1 as D (5 bases). CDR1 is MNHNS, CDR2 SASEGT, per germline. The length of the CDR3 is 15 residues. Trimming took off 7 bases at V and 1 base at J, with 16 bases between the two ends.

The CDR3 is CATVAGGGNEQFF. In DNA form, the CDR3 reads TGTGCCACCGTAGCGGGGGGGGGCAATGAGCAGTTCTTC. The chain links TRBV19 to TRBJ2-1, with TRBD2 matching 11 bases. The CDR3 extends over 13 amino acids. V lost 10 bases and J lost 6; bases outside the gene matches: 5. CDR1 LNHDA and CDR2 SQIVND come from the germline V gene (reference sequence).

The genes are TRBV19 and TRBJ1-1; 8 bases map to TRBD1. CDR1 LNHDA and CDR2 SQIVND come from the germline V gene (reference sequence). There are 18 residues in the CDR3. The V gene end was trimmed by 5 bases and the J gene end by 3 bases; junction bases not matched to a gene: 17. CDR3 in amino acids: CASSSRTGPSLGDTEAFF. The CDR3 coding sequence is TGTGCCAGTAGTTCCCGGACAGGGCCCTCCCTAGGGGACACTGAAGCTTTCTTT. Based on the CDR3 plus reference TRBV19 and TRBJ1-1, the full variable domain is DGGITQSPKYLFRKEGQNVTLSCEQNLNHDAMYWYRQDPGQGLRLIYYSQIVNDFQKGDIAEGYSVSREKKESFPLTVTSAQKNPTAFYLCASSSRTGPSLGDTEAFFGQGTRLTVV.

This chain connects TRBV2 to TRBJ1-1; 7 positions agree with TRBD1. The length of the CDR3 is 16 residues. Trimming removed 5 bases from V and 1 base from J; junction bases left unmatched: 10. CDR1 and CDR2 (germline): SNHLY, FYNNEI. The CDR3 nucleotides read TGTGCCAGCAGTCTAAGAGGGGGCCGGCGGAACACTGAAGCTTTCTTT. This translates into CASSLRGGRRNTEAFF.

The gene calls are TRBV29-1 and TRBJ1-1; 7 bases agree with TRBD1. Germline CDR1 and CDR2: SQVTM and ANQGSEA. CDR3 size: 13 residues. Trimming removed 5 bases from V and 4 bases from J; junction bases left unmatched: 7. CDR3 sequence (DNA): TGCAGCGTTCCTGAGGCAGGGGGCACTGAAGCTTTCTTT. Its translation is CSVPEAGGTEAFF.

This clone was counted between two and nine times. The chain carries TRBV5-4 and TRBJ1-6; unclear D gene. Germline V gene sequence: CDR1 SGHNT, CDR2 YYREEE (reference sequence). This CDR3 spans 17 amino acids. The V end lost 2 bases, the J end lost 6 bases, and 18 bases lay between the germline ends. The CDR3 sequence: CASSLEGSLRTNSPLHF. The CDR3 DNA reads as TGTGCCAGCAGCTTAGAGGGTTCTCTACGGACTAATTCACCCCTCCACTTT.

V usage is TRBV29-1 and J usage is TRBJ2-7; D unclear. Per the germline V gene, CDR1 is SQVTM and CDR2 is ANQGSEA. V was pared by 3 bases and J by 0 bases, with 15 bases between. The CDR3 consists of 15 residues. CDR3 DNA sequence: TGCAGCGTTGAGGTGGCCGGCCGGAGCTCCTACGAGCAGTACTTC. Translation: CSVEVAGRSSYEQYF.